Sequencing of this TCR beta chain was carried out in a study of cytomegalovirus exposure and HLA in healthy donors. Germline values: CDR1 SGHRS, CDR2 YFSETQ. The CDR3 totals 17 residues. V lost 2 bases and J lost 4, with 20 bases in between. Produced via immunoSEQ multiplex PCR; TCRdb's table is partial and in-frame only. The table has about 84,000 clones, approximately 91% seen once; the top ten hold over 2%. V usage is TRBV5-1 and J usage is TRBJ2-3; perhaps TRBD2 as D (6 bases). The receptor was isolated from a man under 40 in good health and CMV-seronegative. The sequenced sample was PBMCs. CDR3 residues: CASSFGGSFSGSDTQYF. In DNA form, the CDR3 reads TGCGCCAGCAGCTTCGGGGGAAGCTTTTCGGGCTCAGATACGCAGTATTTT.